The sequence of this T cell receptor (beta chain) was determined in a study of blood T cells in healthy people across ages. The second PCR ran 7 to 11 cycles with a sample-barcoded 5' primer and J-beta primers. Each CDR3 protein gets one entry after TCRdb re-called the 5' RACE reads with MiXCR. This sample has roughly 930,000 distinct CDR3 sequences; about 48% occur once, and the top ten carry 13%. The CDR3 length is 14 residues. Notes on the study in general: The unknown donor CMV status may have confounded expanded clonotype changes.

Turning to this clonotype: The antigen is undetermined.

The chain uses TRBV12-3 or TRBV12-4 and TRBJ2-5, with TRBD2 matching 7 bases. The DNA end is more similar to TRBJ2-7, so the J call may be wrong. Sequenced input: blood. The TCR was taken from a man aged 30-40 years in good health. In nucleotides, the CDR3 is TGTGCCAGCACTCGTCCTGGGGAGGGGTGCGAGCAGTACTTC. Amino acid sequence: CASTRPGEGCEQYF.